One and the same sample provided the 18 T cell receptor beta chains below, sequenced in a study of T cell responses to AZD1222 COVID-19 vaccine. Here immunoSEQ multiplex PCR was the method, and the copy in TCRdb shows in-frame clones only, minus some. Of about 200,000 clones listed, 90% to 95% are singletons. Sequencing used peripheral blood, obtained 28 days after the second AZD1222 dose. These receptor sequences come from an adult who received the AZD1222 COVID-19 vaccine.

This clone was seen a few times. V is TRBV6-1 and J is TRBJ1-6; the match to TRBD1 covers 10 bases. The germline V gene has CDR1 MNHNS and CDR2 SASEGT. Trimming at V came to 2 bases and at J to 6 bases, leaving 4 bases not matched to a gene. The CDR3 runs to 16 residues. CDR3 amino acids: CASSEYGTGVNSPLHF. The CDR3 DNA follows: TGTGCCAGCAGTGAATATGGGACAGGGGTTAATTCACCCCTCCACTTT.

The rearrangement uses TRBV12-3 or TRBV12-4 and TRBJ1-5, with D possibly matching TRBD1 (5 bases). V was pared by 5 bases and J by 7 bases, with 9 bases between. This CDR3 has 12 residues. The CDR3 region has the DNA TGTGCCAGCAGTCCGGGACGCCAGCCCCAGCATTTT. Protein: CASSPGRQPQHF.

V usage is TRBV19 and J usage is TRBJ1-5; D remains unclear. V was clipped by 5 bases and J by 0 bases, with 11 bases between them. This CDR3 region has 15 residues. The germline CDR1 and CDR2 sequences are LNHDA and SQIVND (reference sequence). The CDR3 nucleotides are TGTGCCAGTAGTTTAGCCGGGGTTAGCAATCAGCCCCAGCATTTT. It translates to CASSLAGVSNQPQHF. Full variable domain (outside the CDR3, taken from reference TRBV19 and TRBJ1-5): DGGITQSPKYLFRKEGQNVTLSCEQNLNHDAMYWYRQDPGQGLRLIYYSQIVNDFQKGDIAEGYSVSREKKESFPLTVTSAQKNPTAFYLCASSLAGVSNQPQHFGDGTRLSIL.

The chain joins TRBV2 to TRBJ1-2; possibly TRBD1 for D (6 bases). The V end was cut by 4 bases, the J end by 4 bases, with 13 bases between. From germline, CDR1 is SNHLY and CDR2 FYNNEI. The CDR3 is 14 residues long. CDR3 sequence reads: CASSVGGEGYGYTF. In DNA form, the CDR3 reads TGTGCCAGCAGTGTTGGGGGCGAGGGCTATGGCTACACCTTC.

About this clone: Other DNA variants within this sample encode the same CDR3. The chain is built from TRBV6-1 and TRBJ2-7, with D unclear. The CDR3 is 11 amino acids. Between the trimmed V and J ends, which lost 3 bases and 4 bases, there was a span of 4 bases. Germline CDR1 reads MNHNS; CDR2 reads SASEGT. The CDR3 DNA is TGTGCCAGCAGTGAGAGGTACGAGCAGTACTTC. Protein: CASSERYEQYF.

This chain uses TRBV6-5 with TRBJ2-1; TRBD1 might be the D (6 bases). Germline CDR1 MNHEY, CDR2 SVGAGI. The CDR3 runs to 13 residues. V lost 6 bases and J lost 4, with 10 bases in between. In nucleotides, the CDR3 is TGTGCCAGCAGCCAGGGGCCGTACAATGAGCAGTTCTTC. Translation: CASSQGPYNEQFF.

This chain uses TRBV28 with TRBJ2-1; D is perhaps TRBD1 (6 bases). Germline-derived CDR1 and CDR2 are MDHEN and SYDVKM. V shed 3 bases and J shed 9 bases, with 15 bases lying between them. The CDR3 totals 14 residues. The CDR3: CASSFTGSLGEQFF. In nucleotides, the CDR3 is TGTGCCAGCAGTTTTACAGGGAGTCTCGGTGAGCAGTTCTTC.

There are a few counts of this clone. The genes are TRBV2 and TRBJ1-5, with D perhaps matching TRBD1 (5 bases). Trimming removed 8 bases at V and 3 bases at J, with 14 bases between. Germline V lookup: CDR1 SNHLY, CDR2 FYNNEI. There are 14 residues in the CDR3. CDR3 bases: TGTGCCAGCTCCCCAGGGCGCGTCAATCAGCCCCAGCATTTT. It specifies CASSPGRVNQPQHF.

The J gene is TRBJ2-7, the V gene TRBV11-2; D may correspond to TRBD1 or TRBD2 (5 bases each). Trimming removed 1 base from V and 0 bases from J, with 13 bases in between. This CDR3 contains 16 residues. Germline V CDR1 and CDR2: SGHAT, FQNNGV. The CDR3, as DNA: TGTGCCAGCAGCTTAGTCGGGGCACCGCGCTCCTACGAGCAGTACTTC. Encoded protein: CASSLVGAPRSYEQYF.

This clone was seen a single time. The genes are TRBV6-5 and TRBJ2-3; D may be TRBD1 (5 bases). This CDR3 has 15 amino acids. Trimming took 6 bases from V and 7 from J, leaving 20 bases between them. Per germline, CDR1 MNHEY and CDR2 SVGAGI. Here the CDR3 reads CASRIPGARGNTQYF. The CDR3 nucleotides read TGTGCCAGCAGAATACCTGGGGCCCGCGGAAATACGCAGTATTTT.

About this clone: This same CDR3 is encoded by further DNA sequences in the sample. The CDR3 sequence: CASSLAPENTEAFF. Here the CDR3 DNA reads TGTGCCAGCAGCTTAGCGCCGGAAAACACTGAAGCTTTCTTT. The chain is built from TRBV7-9 and TRBJ1-1; D is uncertain. Trimming removed 0 bases from V and 2 bases from J, with 7 bases in between. This CDR3 has 14 amino acids. Germline lookup yields CDR1 SEHNR and CDR2 FQNEAQ (reference sequence).

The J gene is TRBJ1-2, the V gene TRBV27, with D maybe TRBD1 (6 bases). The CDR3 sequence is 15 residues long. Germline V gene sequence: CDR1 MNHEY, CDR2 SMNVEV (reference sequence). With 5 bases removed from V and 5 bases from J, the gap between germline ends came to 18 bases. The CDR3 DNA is TGTGCCAGCAGTCCGATGGGGGGCAGGGCATATGGCTACACCTTC. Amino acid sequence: CASSPMGGRAYGYTF.

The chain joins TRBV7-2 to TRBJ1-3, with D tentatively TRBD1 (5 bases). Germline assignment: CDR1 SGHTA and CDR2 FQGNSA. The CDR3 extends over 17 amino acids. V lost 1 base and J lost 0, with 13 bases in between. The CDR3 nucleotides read TGTGCCAGCAGCTTAGAAGGGGTCGCTCTCTCTGGAAACACCATATATTTT. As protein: CASSLEGVALSGNTIYF.

The DNA of the CDR3 is TGTGCCAGCAGTTACGCGACTAGTCACATTGAGCAGTTCTTC. Encoded protein: CASSYATSHIEQFF. The rearrangement links TRBV6-6 to TRBJ2-1, with D perhaps matching TRBD2 (6 bases). The germline V gene has CDR1 MNHNY and CDR2 SVGAGI (reference sequence). The CDR3 length is 14 residues. Between the trimmed V and J ends, which lost 2 bases and 9 bases, there was a span of 14 bases.

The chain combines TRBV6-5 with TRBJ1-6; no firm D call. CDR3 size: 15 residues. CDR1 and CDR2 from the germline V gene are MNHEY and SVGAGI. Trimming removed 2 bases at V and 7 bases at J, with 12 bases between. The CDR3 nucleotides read TGTGCCAGCAGTTACGCAGACGGTGGGAATTCACCCCTCCACTTT. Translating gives CASSYADGGNSPLHF.

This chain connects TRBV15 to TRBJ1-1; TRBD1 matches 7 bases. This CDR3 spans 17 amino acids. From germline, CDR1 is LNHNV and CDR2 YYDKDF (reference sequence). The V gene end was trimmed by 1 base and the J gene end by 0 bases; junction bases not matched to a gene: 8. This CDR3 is CATSRVRSRGLNTEAFF. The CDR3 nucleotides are TGTGCCACCAGCAGAGTGAGGTCCAGGGGGTTGAACACTGAAGCTTTCTTT. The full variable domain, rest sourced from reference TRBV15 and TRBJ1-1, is DAMVIQNPRYQVTQFGKPVTLSCSQTLNHNVMYWYQQKSSQAPKLLFHYYDKDFNNEADTPDNFQSRRPNTSFCFLDIRSPGLGDTAMYLCATSRVRSRGLNTEAFFGQGTRLTVV.

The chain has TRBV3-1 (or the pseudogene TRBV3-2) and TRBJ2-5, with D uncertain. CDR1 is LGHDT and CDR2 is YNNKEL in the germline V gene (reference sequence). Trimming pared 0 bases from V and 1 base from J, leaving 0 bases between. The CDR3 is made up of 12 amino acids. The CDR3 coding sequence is TGTGCCAGCAGCCAAGACCAAGAGACCCAGTACTTC. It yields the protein CASSQDQETQYF.

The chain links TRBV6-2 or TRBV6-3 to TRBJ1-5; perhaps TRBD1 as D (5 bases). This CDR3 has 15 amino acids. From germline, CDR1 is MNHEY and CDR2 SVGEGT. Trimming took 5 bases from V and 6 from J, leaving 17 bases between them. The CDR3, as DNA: TGTGCCAGCAGTCGACCTCGGGGCCTAACTCAGCCCCAGCATTTT. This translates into CASSRPRGLTQPQHF.